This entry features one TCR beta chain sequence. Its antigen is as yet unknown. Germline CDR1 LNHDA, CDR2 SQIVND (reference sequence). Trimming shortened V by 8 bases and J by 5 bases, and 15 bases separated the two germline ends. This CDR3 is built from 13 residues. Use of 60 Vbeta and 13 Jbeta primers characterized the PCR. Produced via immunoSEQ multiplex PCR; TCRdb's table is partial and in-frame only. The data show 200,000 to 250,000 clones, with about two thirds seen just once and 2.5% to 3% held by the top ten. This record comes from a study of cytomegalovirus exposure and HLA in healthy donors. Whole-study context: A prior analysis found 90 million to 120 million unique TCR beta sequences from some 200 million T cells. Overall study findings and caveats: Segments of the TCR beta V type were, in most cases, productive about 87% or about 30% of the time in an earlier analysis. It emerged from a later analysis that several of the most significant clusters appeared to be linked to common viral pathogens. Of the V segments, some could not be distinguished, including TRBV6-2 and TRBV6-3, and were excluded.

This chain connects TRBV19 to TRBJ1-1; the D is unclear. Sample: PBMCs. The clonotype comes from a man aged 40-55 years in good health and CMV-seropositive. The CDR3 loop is CASSTRDVTEAFF. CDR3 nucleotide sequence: TGTGCCAGTTCGACACGGGATGTGACTGAAGCTTTCTTT.